A single sample gave rise to the 7 T cell receptor beta chains below, sequenced in a study of shared clonotypes between healthy human individuals. Clones were sequenced by immunoSEQ multiplex PCR, and TCRdb holds only the in-frame ones, with some missing. The sample lists around 440,000 clones; roughly three quarters were seen once. The specimen was PBMCs. The origin of the receptors is a woman aged 35 to 49 in good health. Some clones in this sample may be carry-over from other donors' samples.

The chain is built from TRBV6-6 and TRBJ2-7; no clear D. V was clipped by 2 bases and J by 5 bases, with 10 bases between them. This CDR3 region has 13 residues. Germline values: CDR1 MNHNY, CDR2 SVGAGI (reference sequence). As DNA, the CDR3 is TGTGCCAGCAGTTACCGTCTTTCTCACGAGCAGTACTTC. It specifies CASSYRLSHEQYF.

CDR3 protein: CATKWVGQGRAEQYF. The CDR3 DNA is TGCGCCACCAAGTGGGTGGGACAGGGGAGGGCCGAGCAGTACTTC. The chain is built from TRBV10-1 and TRBJ2-7, with TRBD1 matching over 10 bases. CDR3 length: 15 residues. Germline values: CDR1 WNHNN, CDR2 SYGVQD (reference sequence). Trimming cost V 10 bases and J 6 bases; bases outside gene matches: 15.

The chain couples TRBV11-2 to TRBJ2-7; 8 bases align to TRBD2. Germline V gene lookup returns CDR1 SGHAT and CDR2 FQNNGV. CDR3 size: 15 residues. V shed 4 bases and J 2 bases; nucleotides not matched to a gene: 7. The CDR3 region is CASSYPGLGAYEQYF. The DNA for the CDR3 is TGTGCCAGCAGCTACCCGGGACTAGGGGCCTACGAGCAGTACTTC.

The gene calls are TRBV9 and TRBJ2-7, with D perhaps matching TRBD2 (7 bases). CDR3 size: 15 residues. The ends were cut back, 4 bases at V and 2 bases at J, with 16 bases in the middle. Germline-derived CDR1 and CDR2 are SGDLS and YYNGEE. This CDR3 reads CASSPTGGGPYEQYF. CDR3 nucleotide sequence: TGTGCCAGCAGCCCAACTGGGGGGGGGCCCTACGAGCAGTACTTC.

The rearrangement joins TRBV6-5 to TRBJ2-7; 9 bases line up with TRBD1. The CDR3 length is 15 residues. Germline assignment: CDR1 MNHEY and CDR2 SVGAGI. Trimming removed 2 bases from V and 11 bases from J; junction bases left unmatched: 13. CDR3 DNA sequence: TGTGCCAGCAGTTACCTCCGGGACAGGGAGATCTTGGAGTACTTC. It yields the protein CASSYLRDREILEYF.

The chain is built from TRBV7-2 and TRBJ2-7; TRBD2 matches at 10 bases. The CDR3 contains 14 residues. CDR1 SGHTA and CDR2 FQGNSA come from the germline V gene. Trimming removed 6 bases from V and 0 bases from J; junction bases left unmatched: 2. This chain's CDR3 is CASRLAGDSYEQYF. DNA for the CDR3: TGTGCCAGCAGGCTAGCGGGGGACTCCTACGAGCAGTACTTC.

About this clone: Other DNA sequences in this specimen translate into the identical CDR3. This chain uses TRBV2 with TRBJ2-2; no firm D call. Trimming stripped 4 bases from V and 4 bases from J, with 7 bases between. This CDR3 contains 13 residues. CDR1 SNHLY and CDR2 FYNNEI come from the germline V gene. Here the CDR3 DNA reads TGTGCCAGCAGTGCGGCCACCACCGGGGAGCTGTTTTTT. It encodes CASSAATTGELFF.